These 32 T cell receptor beta chains were all obtained from the same sample, sequenced in a study of vaccination and CD4 T cells after COVID-19. The treatment denotes: roughly 11-day PBMC culture with coronavirus spike peptide pools or control peptides (ViraFEST assay). The Oncomine TCR Beta short-read assay sequenced DNA from cultured CD4+ T cells. TCRdb processed the PCR reads anew with MiXCR; each CDR3 protein has one entry. The data show around 15,000 distinct CDR3 sequences, roughly 74% seen once. These receptors' targets are unknown. The starting material was CD4+ T cells from blood, cultured in vitro, obtained after SARS-CoV-2 vaccination. These receptors were obtained from a human donor who received a COVID-19 vaccine.

In this sample, this clonotype turned up a few times. The chain employs TRBV7-2 and TRBJ2-5, with 11 bases matching TRBD1. The CDR3 is made up of 16 amino acids. The V gene end was trimmed by 6 bases and the J gene end by 5 bases; junction bases not matched to a gene: 11. Germline CDR1 SGHTA, CDR2 FQGNSA. The CDR3 protein is CASSHRDRGMHETQYF. CDR3 coding DNA: TGTGCCAGCAGTCACCGGGACAGGGGGATGCATGAGACCCAGTACTTC.

V is TRBV15 and J is TRBJ2-7, with D maybe TRBD2 (7 bases). V was clipped by 4 bases and J by 3 bases, with 13 bases between them. This CDR3 spans 14 amino acids. Germline V gene data show CDR1 as LNHNV and CDR2 as YYDKDF (reference sequence). The CDR3 here is CATSKGGLNYEQYF. The CDR3 coding sequence is TGTGCCACCAGCAAGGGGGGGCTTAACTACGAGCAGTACTTC.

This sequence joins TRBV27 and TRBJ1-1; D unclear. The CDR3 length is 13 residues. The V end was cut by 6 bases, the J end by 0 bases, with 8 bases between. The germline V gene encodes CDR1 MNHEY and CDR2 SMNVEV (reference sequence). CDR3 coding DNA: TGTGCCAGCAGCGGAATCTTGAACACTGAAGCTTTCTTT. Translation: CASSGILNTEAFF.

This chain uses TRBV19 with TRBJ2-7, with 10 bases matching TRBD2. After removal of 9 bases from V and 5 bases from J, the junction contained 10 bases not matched to a gene. The CDR3 length is 14 residues. CDR1 and CDR2 (germline): LNHDA, SQIVND (reference sequence). The CDR3 here is CASGPGLAVDEQYF. In nucleotides, the CDR3 is TGTGCCAGCGGACCCGGACTAGCGGTCGACGAGCAGTACTTC.

This clonotype was observed a single time. V is TRBV30 and J is TRBJ1-5, with D unclear. The V end lost 2 bases, the J end lost 0 bases, and 8 bases lay between the germline ends. CDR3 length equals 14 residues. Germline loops: CDR1 GTSNPN, CDR2 SVGIG (reference sequence). The CDR3 nucleotides are TGTGCCTGGAGTTTCCCAGCTAGCAATCAGCCCCAGCATTTT. This gives the protein CAWSFPASNQPQHF.

V and J are TRBV5-4 and TRBJ2-3; 9 positions match TRBD2. The germline V gene has CDR1 SGHNT and CDR2 YYREEE (reference sequence). Trimming removed 0 bases from V and 3 bases from J; junction bases left unmatched: 5. This CDR3 region has 16 residues. The CDR3 is CASSLAGGGETDTQYF. In DNA form, the CDR3 reads TGTGCCAGCAGCTTGGCCGGCGGGGGGGAAACAGATACGCAGTATTTT. Variable domain in full (rest from reference TRBV5-4 and TRBJ2-3): ETGVTQSPTHLIKTRGQQVTLRCSSQSGHNTVSWYQQALGQGPQFIFQYYREEENGRGNFPPRFSGLQFPNYSSELNVNALELDDSALYLCASSLAGGGETDTQYFGPGTRLTVL.

There are a few counts of this clonotype. The V call is TRBV19, the J call TRBJ1-5; 11 nucleotides line up with TRBD1. The trim removed 3 bases at V and 4 bases at J, leaving 11 bases unmatched. Germline CDR1 reads LNHDA; CDR2 reads SQIVND (reference sequence). The CDR3 totals 18 residues. CDR3 region: CASSISGWTGGTNQPQHF. Written as DNA, the CDR3 is TGTGCCAGTAGTATTAGTGGGTGGACAGGGGGCACGAATCAGCCCCAGCATTTT.

V usage is TRBV6-5 and J usage is TRBJ2-5, with 10 positions matching TRBD2. The CDR3 runs 15 residues. Looked up from germline, CDR1 is MNHEY and CDR2 is SVGAGI. V was clipped by 2 bases and J by 3 bases; unmatched bases: 3. Here the CDR3 reads CASSYVAGGKETQYF. CDR3 DNA: TGTGCCAGCAGTTACGTAGCGGGGGGAAAAGAGACCCAGTACTTC.

The chain couples TRBV20-1 to TRBJ2-3; 8 nucleotides agree with TRBD2. This CDR3 is built from 14 residues. CDR1 is DFQATT, CDR2 SNEGSKA, per germline (reference sequence). V lost 7 bases, J lost 5 bases, and 11 bases stayed unmatched. The CDR3 protein is CSVLGSAGGDTQYF. As DNA, the CDR3 is TGCAGTGTCCTAGGGAGTGCGGGGGGAGATACGCAGTATTTT.

The gene calls are TRBV20-1 and TRBJ1-1, with D tentatively TRBD1 (5 bases). The germline V gene has CDR1 DFQATT and CDR2 SNEGSKA (reference sequence). The CDR3 totals 12 residues. The V end was cut by 3 bases, the J end by 3 bases, with 8 bases between. CDR3 DNA sequence: TGCAGTGCTAGCGGGGGAGACACTGAAGCTTTCTTT. Translating gives CSASGGDTEAFF.

The V and J genes are TRBV11-3 and TRBJ2-1, with TRBD2 identical over 7 bases. The ends lost 7 bases at V and 2 bases at J; junction bases unmatched: 14. Looked up from germline, CDR1 is SGHNT and CDR2 is YENEEA. The CDR3 length is 17 residues. The CDR3 loop is CASTRRLASYTYNEQFF. CDR3 DNA sequence: TGTGCCAGCACACGAAGACTAGCAAGCTATACCTACAATGAGCAGTTCTTC.

The chain has TRBV4-1 and TRBJ1-6, with TRBD1 as a possible D gene (5 bases). This CDR3 is built from 16 residues. Germline V lookup: CDR1 MGHRA, CDR2 YSYEKL. Between the trimmed V and J ends, which lost 2 bases and 8 bases, there was a span of 16 bases. The CDR3 region has the DNA TGCGCCAGCAGCCAATTCCCCCGGGGCAGAGATTCACCCCTCCACTTT. It encodes CASSQFPRGRDSPLHF.

This clonotype appeared a single time. This sequence joins TRBV5-1 and TRBJ1-1; D not certain. Germline assignment: CDR1 SGHRS and CDR2 YFSETQ. Trimming took off 2 bases at V and 6 bases at J, with 11 bases between the two ends. The CDR3 runs to 13 residues. The CDR3 DNA reads TGCGCCAGCAGCTTACGGGCTGGGGCTGAAGCTTTCTTT. This codes for CASSLRAGAEAFF.

The rearrangement links TRBV18 to TRBJ1-1, with D perhaps matching TRBD1 (5 bases). Germline CDR1 reads KGHSH; CDR2 reads LQKENI. Trimming took off 2 bases at V and 4 bases at J, with 8 bases between the two ends. The CDR3 covers 13 residues. CDR3 bases: TGTGCCAGCTCACCATATGGGGGCACTGAAGCTTTCTTT. Encoded protein: CASSPYGGTEAFF.

The CDR3 region has the DNA TGCGCCAGCAGTGACCAGGGGTACTCACCCCTCCACTTT. Its translation: CASSDQGYSPLHF. V is TRBV10-2 and J is TRBJ1-6, with D possibly being TRBD1 (6 bases). CDR3 length equals 13 residues. Trimming took off 3 bases at V and 10 bases at J, with 10 bases between the two ends. The germline gives CDR1 WSHSY, CDR2 SAAADI.

The gene calls are TRBV5-1 and TRBJ1-5; a possible D gene is TRBD1 (6 bases). The CDR3 is 15 amino acids. Looked up from germline, CDR1 is SGHRS and CDR2 is YFSETQ. The germline V and J ends were trimmed by 0 bases and 4 bases, with 11 bases remaining between them. The CDR3 loop reads CASSLVGGQNQPQHF. The CDR3 DNA is TGCGCCAGCAGCTTGGTCGGGGGGCAGAATCAGCCCCAGCATTTT.

The V gene is TRBV12-5, the J gene TRBJ2-3; 7 bases are shared with TRBD1. The V segment lost 4 bases and the J segment 3 bases; nucleotides outside the gene matches: 13. The germline CDR1 and CDR2 sequences are LGHNT and FRNRAP. The length of the CDR3 is 17 residues. CDR3 protein: CASGSGTFGTVTDTQYF. CDR3 nucleotide sequence: TGTGCTAGTGGTTCCGGTACTTTCGGGACAGTAACAGATACGCAGTATTTT.

The rearrangement links TRBV28 to TRBJ1-2; D might be TRBD1 (6 bases). Trimming stripped 5 bases from V and 4 bases from J, with 11 bases between. Germline loops: CDR1 MDHEN, CDR2 SYDVKM. The CDR3 spans 13 residues. CDR3 nucleotides: TGTGCCAGCAGTCCTACAGGGCTCTATGGCTACACCTTC. This codes for CASSPTGLYGYTF.

Only a few counts were recorded for this clonotype. The rearrangement links TRBV7-2 to TRBJ1-4; D ambiguous. Germline-derived CDR1 and CDR2 are SGHTA and FQGNSA. Trimming took off 1 base at V and 4 bases at J, with 10 bases between the two ends. The length of the CDR3 is 15 residues. The DNA for the CDR3 is TGTGCCAGCAGCTTAGGCCAGGCCCTTAATGAAAAACTGTTTTTT. Protein: CASSLGQALNEKLFF.

The chain joins TRBV25-1 to TRBJ2-1; TRBD2 aligns across 7 bases. Germline V gene lookup returns CDR1 MGHDK and CDR2 SYGVNS. Trimming took 1 base from V and 0 from J; bases not matched to a gene: 3. CDR3 size: 16 residues. The CDR3 nucleotides are TGTGCCAGCAGTGAATGGGGCGGGAGCTCCTACAATGAGCAGTTCTTC. This gives the protein CASSEWGGSSYNEQFF.

The J gene is TRBJ1-6, the V gene TRBV30; no reliable D call. The V gene's germline CDR1 is GTSNPN and CDR2 SVGIG (reference sequence). V was cut by 1 base and J by 8 bases, with 12 bases left in between. The CDR3 length is 14 residues. CDR3 nucleotide sequence: TGTGCCTGGAGTGGACTACTAGGAGATTCACCCCTCCACTTT. It codes for CAWSGLLGDSPLHF.

CDR3: CSATQVYEQYF. For the CDR3, the DNA is TGCAGTGCTACTCAGGTTTACGAGCAGTACTTC. The chain has TRBV20-1 and TRBJ2-7; D unclear. Germline V CDR1 and CDR2: DFQATT, SNEGSKA (reference sequence). The length of the CDR3 is 11 residues. The V and J ends lost 4 bases and 4 bases respectively, with 8 bases between them.

The CDR3 nucleotides are TGCAGTGCCCCCTCTAGGCGGGGAACAGATACGCAGTATTTT. This sequence encodes CSAPSRRGTDTQYF. The chain uses TRBV20-1 and TRBJ2-3; tentative D call: TRBD2 (6 bases). Germline loops: CDR1 DFQATT, CDR2 SNEGSKA (reference sequence). The length of the CDR3 is 14 residues. Trimming removed 6 bases from V and 3 bases from J, with 16 bases in between.

V gene TRBV10-3 combines with J gene TRBJ1-6, with a tentative D call TRBD1 (6 bases). The CDR3 runs to 16 residues. V was shortened by 6 bases and J by 9 bases, with 21 bases between the two germline ends. Germline V gives CDR1 ENHRY, CDR2 SYGVKD. CDR3 nucleotides: TGTGCCATCAGCCAGACAGGTTCCCTTATAGTTTCACCCCTCCACTTT. Protein: CAISQTGSLIVSPLHF.

The chain has TRBV7-8 and TRBJ2-3; D is unclear. Trimming pared 1 base from V and 1 base from J, leaving 15 bases between. CDR3 length: 17 amino acids. The germline V gene encodes CDR1 SGHVS and CDR2 FQNEAQ. CDR3 in amino acids: CASSLVSGFYGTDTQYF. The CDR3 nucleotides read TGTGCCAGCAGCTTAGTGTCGGGTTTTTATGGCACAGATACGCAGTATTTT.

This clonotype was recorded a few times. This chain uses TRBV19 with TRBJ1-5, with TRBD1 matching 9 bases. With V trimmed by 5 bases and J by 7 bases, 9 bases remained unmatched. Germline CDR1 reads LNHDA; CDR2 reads SQIVND (reference sequence). The CDR3 is made up of 15 amino acids. CDR3 in DNA: TGTGCCAGTAGTCTCCCGGGACAGGGATCCCAGCCCCAGCATTTT. Amino acid sequence: CASSLPGQGSQPQHF.

This chain links TRBV27 with TRBJ2-5; D might be TRBD2 (6 bases). Deletions cut 3 bases from V and 6 bases from J, with 17 bases between. The CDR3 loop spans 15 amino acids. The germline V gene encodes CDR1 MNHEY and CDR2 SMNVEV (reference sequence). Here the CDR3 reads CASSFVSGVGQTQYF. CDR3 in DNA: TGTGCCAGCAGTTTTGTATCGGGAGTGGGTCAGACCCAGTACTTC.

V gene TRBV15 combines with J gene TRBJ1-3; D not resolved. The CDR3 covers 15 residues. Germline loops: CDR1 LNHNV, CDR2 YYDKDF (reference sequence). Trimming stripped 1 base from V and 0 bases from J, with 7 bases between. The CDR3 DNA is TGTGCCACCAGCAGAGGACGGGCCTCTGGAAACACCATATATTTT. Encoded protein: CATSRGRASGNTIYF.

This clonotype is termed medium-sized. This chain uses TRBV21-1 with TRBJ2-3; TRBD1 is the table's D call, not checked against the DNA. TRBV21-1 is marked as a pseudogene. The CDR3 runs to 17 residues. Here the CDR3 reads CASSNRQGSARGDTQYF. CDR3 DNA: TGTGCCAGCAGCAACCGACAGGGATCAGCAAGGGGAGATACGCAGTATTTT.

The rearrangement uses TRBV19 and TRBJ1-2, with 8 bases fitting TRBD1. Germline V gene lookup returns CDR1 LNHDA and CDR2 SQIVND (reference sequence). The CDR3 loop spans 14 amino acids. J lost 6 bases, V lost 4 bases, and 7 bases had no gene match. CDR3 nucleotides: TGTGCCAGTAGTACTAACGGACAGGGCAATGGCTACACCTTC. This codes for CASSTNGQGNGYTF.

The chain uses TRBV6-5 and TRBJ2-1; 9 bases map to TRBD1. Losses at the gene ends were 2 bases for V and 7 bases for J; bases not matched to a gene: 6. This CDR3 has 15 residues. Germline V lookup: CDR1 MNHEY, CDR2 SVGAGI. CDR3 in DNA: TGTGCCAGCAGTTACCCGGGACAGGGTATGAATGAGCAGTTCTTC. This translates into CASSYPGQGMNEQFF.

J is TRBJ1-4 and V is TRBV20-1; no definite D call. The CDR3 contains 12 residues. The V gene's germline CDR1 is DFQATT and CDR2 SNEGSKA (reference sequence). Trimming cost V 4 bases and J 12 bases, with 15 bases left between them. The CDR3 coding sequence is TGCAGTGCTATACTTCCCTCCTCGGAACTGTTTTTT. It codes for CSAILPSSELFF.